This T cell receptor beta chain came from a study of T cells after yellow fever vaccination (dated by TCRdb to the late 2010s). Turning to the overall study: Libraries from fractions with low cell numbers were prepared with the SMART-Seq v4 Ultra Low Input RNA kit. To follow T-cell clones before and after primary and booster YFV17D yellow fever vaccination, bulk TCR alpha and beta repertoires were sequenced over time. Two healthy male donors, one aged 18 to 30 and one aged 30 to 40 years, made up the cohort. Blood was collected at multiple timepoints before and after primary and secondary immunization, and bulk PBMC replicates and cell subsets were isolated.

In the paper's terms, the treatment or condition label means: live attenuated yellow fever vaccine strain. A standard Ficoll-Paque protocol was used to isolate PBMCs from peripheral blood. Dynabeads CD4 and CD8 positive selection kits were used to isolate the CD4 and CD8 T-cell fractions. TriZol was used to extract RNA from bulk PBMCs, CD4 and CD8 fractions, and dextramer-positive and dextramer-negative fractions. CDR3 length: 13 amino acids, cysteine to phenylalanine. Only the CDR3 portion is preserved as DNA: 39 bases, with reading frame beginning at the first base. The junction carries 11 bases between V and J, which are trimmed by 2 bases and 9 bases respectively. Via the germline V gene, CDR1 is SGHTA and CDR2 FQGTGA. This clonotype was seen a handful of times. Its antigen specificity is not known. Base qualities are missing; no much larger clone stands one base away. TCR cDNA was synthesized by 5'RACE template switching, through which a universal primer site and unique molecular identifiers were introduced. cDNA synthesis was primed from both the TCR alpha and TCR beta constant segments. Library amplification used two PCR steps, and the second PCR step added sample barcodes and sequencing adapters. Sequencing of the libraries was done on either Illumina HiSeq 2500 (2x100 bp) or NovaSeq (2x150 bp). The study's processing was this. Reads were demultiplexed and collapsed into UMI consensus sequences with MIGEC, and V(D)J alignment was performed with MiXCR. Vaccine-responding clonotypes were defined with edgeR using replicate PBMC samples, requiring FDR below 0.01 and a log2 fold change above 5 up to day 15. CD4 or CD8 identity was assigned to each bulk clonotype according to whether the clonotype was present at higher abundance in the sequenced CD4 repertoire or the sequenced CD8 repertoire. The public reads were reanalyzed by TCRdb: fastp trimming at Q25, MiXCR alignment, in-frame beta chains only. Here each entry gathers all rows of one CDR3 protein and keeps the most common genes and DNA. The V and J calls and clone size are TCRdb's, not the authors'. The sample records 60,000 to 85,000 distinct CDR3 sequences, under 8% of which are singletons. The top ten constitute under 45% of the sample.

General study outcomes and caveats: A small fraction of clonotypes appeared in both the CD4 and CD8 compartments, likely as a result of convergent recombination. Compared with the primary T-cell response, the secondary T-cell response was weaker but faster, peaking on day 5 rather than day 15. Because only two donors were included in the study, the extent to which the findings can be generalized is limited. Most clones expanded after primary vaccination (almost 97% of CD4 and over 80% of CD8) were re-detected after the booster, suggesting that broad memory maintenance occurred. FACS-sorted repertoires could contain abundant contaminating clonotypes from the bulk population, so computational filtering was required.

This chain joins TRBV7-3 to TRBJ2-1; the D match is possibly TRBD1 or TRBD2, with 5 bases aligned in each. The source was CD8+ T cells sorted from PBMCs, collected roughly 47 days after the first yellow fever vaccination. The sequence was collected from a man between 18 and 29 years old who received the YFV17D yellow fever vaccine. The CDR3 amino acid sequence is: CASSLEGTSEQFF. The DNA sequence follows: TGTGCCAGCAGCTTAGAGGGGACCAGTGAGCAGTTCTTC.